These 27 T cell receptor beta chains were all obtained from the same sample, sequenced in a study of ipilimumab plus nivolumab after autologous stem cell transplantation. Only in-frame clones appear in the TCRdb table, and some are missing; sequencing was by immunoSEQ multiplex PCR. In the table there are thousands of clones, under 90% of which are singletons. This material consisted of PBMCs, taken in a trial of ipilimumab plus nivolumab as post-transplant consolidation. These receptors were collected from a male donor with multiple myeloma.

The chain couples TRBV6-4 to TRBJ2-1; D not certain. Trimming stripped 2 bases from V and 11 bases from J, with 7 bases between. Looked up from germline, CDR1 is MRHNA and CDR2 is SNTAGT. The CDR3 length is 11 residues. CDR3 in amino acids: CASSDRRQQFF. Written as DNA, the CDR3 is TGTGCCAGCAGTGACCGGCGACAGCAGTTCTTC.

The J gene is TRBJ2-3, the V gene TRBV18; D is unresolved. Germline lookup yields CDR1 KGHSH and CDR2 LQKENI. The CDR3 is 14 amino acids. V was clipped by 3 bases and J by 0 bases, with 7 bases between them. In DNA form, the CDR3 reads TGTGCCAGCTCACCGATATCTAGCACAGATACGCAGTATTTT. This sequence encodes CASSPISSTDTQYF.

The V and J genes are TRBV5-1 and TRBJ2-7; 7 positions match TRBD2. V was pared by 0 bases and J by 5 bases, with 8 bases of the junction left unmatched. The germline gives CDR1 SGHRS, CDR2 YFSETQ. The CDR3 is 15 residues long. CDR3 nucleotide sequence: TGCGCCAGCAGCTTGGCCGGACTAGAGTCACACGAGCAGTACTTC. This gives the protein CASSLAGLESHEQYF. Complete variable domain (other parts from reference TRBV5-1 and TRBJ2-7): KAGVTQTPRYLIKTRGQQVTLSCSPISGHRSVSWYQQTPGQGLQFLFEYFSETQRNKGNFPGRFSGRQFSNSRSEMNVSTLELGDSALYLCASSLAGLESHEQYFGPGTRLTVT.

CDR3 nucleotides: TGCGCCAGCAGCCAAGAGGGGAGGGGCACCCAGTACTTC. Its protein is CASSQEGRGTQYF. The chain joins TRBV4-1 to TRBJ2-5; 7 bases are a match to TRBD2. Germline loops: CDR1 MGHRA, CDR2 YSYEKL. The ends lost 0 bases at V and 8 bases at J; junction bases unmatched: 3. This CDR3 spans 13 amino acids.

The chain has TRBV14 and TRBJ1-2; D is uncertain. CDR3 size: 12 residues. Germline CDR1 SGHDN, CDR2 FVKESK. V was shortened by 3 bases and J by 2 bases, with 4 bases between the two germline ends. This CDR3 reads CASSQANYGYTF. CDR3 DNA sequence: TGTGCCAGCAGCCAGGCCAACTATGGCTACACCTTC.

The chain has TRBV4-3 and TRBJ2-1; perhaps D is TRBD1 or TRBD2 (5 bases each). Between the trimmed V and J ends, which lost 4 bases and 1 base, there was a span of 14 bases. CDR1 is LGHNA, CDR2 YSLEER, per germline. There are 16 residues in the CDR3. CDR3: CASSLGRDPSYNEQFF. CDR3 in DNA: TGCGCCAGCAGCCTTGGCCGGGACCCATCCTACAATGAGCAGTTCTTC.

The chain links TRBV5-6 to TRBJ2-7; D possibly corresponds to TRBD2 (6 bases). Germline V gene sequence: CDR1 SGHDT, CDR2 YYEEEE. Trimming pared 6 bases from V and 4 bases from J, leaving 14 bases between. CDR3 length equals 13 residues. This CDR3 reads CASTAGRGYEQYF. CDR3 coding DNA: TGTGCCAGCACCGCGGGGAGAGGGTACGAGCAGTACTTC.

The V and J genes are TRBV18 and TRBJ2-7; TRBD2 aligns across 7 bases. Looked up from germline, CDR1 is KGHSH and CDR2 is LQKENI. Trimming took 6 bases from V and 0 from J; bases not matched to a gene: 8. The CDR3 spans 15 residues. The DNA of the CDR3 is TGTGCCAGCTCCCCCGGCGGGGGACTCTCCTACGAGCAGTACTTC. This sequence encodes CASSPGGGLSYEQYF.

This clone occurred once. The CDR3 protein is CASSPMTLDTQYF. CDR3 DNA sequence: TGTGCCAGTAGTCCCATGACCTTAGATACGCAGTATTTT. The chain uses TRBV19 and TRBJ2-3; no reliable D call. V was clipped by 5 bases and J by 5 bases, with 11 bases between them. This CDR3 region has 13 residues. Looked up from germline, CDR1 is LNHDA and CDR2 is SQIVND (reference sequence).

The rearrangement uses TRBV6-6 and TRBJ1-2; 8 positions match TRBD1. J was trimmed by 6 bases and V by 0 bases; bases with no gene match: 0. CDR3 length equals 13 residues. Germline assignment: CDR1 MNHNY and CDR2 SVGAGI (reference sequence). For the CDR3, the DNA is TGTGCCAGCAGTTACTCGGACAGGGATGGCTACACCTTC. As protein: CASSYSDRDGYTF.

This chain uses TRBV6-5 with TRBJ2-7, with D uncertain. V lost 4 bases and J 0 bases, leaving 10 bases between the germline ends. There are 14 residues in the CDR3. Germline values: CDR1 MNHEY, CDR2 SVGAGI. The CDR3 DNA follows: TGTGCCAGCAGTTCGGCGGAGATCTCCTACGAGCAGTACTTC. Translation: CASSSAEISYEQYF.

The rearrangement uses TRBV19 and TRBJ1-1; D is ambiguous. Germline-derived CDR1 and CDR2 are LNHDA and SQIVND (reference sequence). V was pared by 5 bases and J by 1 base, with 11 bases between. The CDR3 is made up of 14 amino acids. In DNA, the CDR3 is TGTGCCAGTAGTTCCTACAGCGAGAACACTGAAGCTTTCTTT. Amino acids: CASSSYSENTEAFF.

This clone was detected a few times. The V and J genes are TRBV11-2 and TRBJ1-2, with a weak D call TRBD1 (6 bases). Deletions cut 4 bases from V and 6 bases from J, with 18 bases between. This CDR3 comprises 15 residues. CDR1 and CDR2 from the germline V gene are SGHAT and FQNNGV. The CDR3, as DNA: TGTGCCAGCAGCTCCTTAGGGGGTCGAATGGATGGCTACACCTTC. Its translation is CASSSLGGRMDGYTF.

This clone was picked up one time. J is TRBJ1-1 and V is TRBV11-2, with D possibly matching TRBD1 (5 bases). Trimming left V 8 bases short and J 3 bases short, with 13 bases between. The CDR3 is made up of 13 amino acids. Per germline, CDR1 SGHAT and CDR2 FQNNGV. Written as DNA, the CDR3 is TGTGCCAGCGAACAGGAGTTATACACTGAAGCTTTCTTT. Translation gives CASEQELYTEAFF. The variable domain in full, completed from reference TRBV11-2 and TRBJ1-1, reads EAGVAQSPRYKIIEKRQSVAFWCNPISGHATLYWYQQILGQGPKLLIQFQNNGVVDDSQLPKDRFSAERLKGVDSTLKIQPAKLEDSAVYLCASEQELYTEAFFGQGTRLTVV.

The J gene is TRBJ1-4, the V gene TRBV4-1, with 10 bases fitting TRBD1. Trimming at V came to 4 bases and at J to 5 bases, leaving 1 base not matched to a gene. CDR3 length: 14 amino acids. The germline V gene encodes CDR1 MGHRA and CDR2 YSYEKL. The CDR3 protein is CASSRQGANEKLFF. CDR3 DNA sequence: TGCGCCAGCAGCCGACAGGGGGCGAATGAAAAACTGTTTTTT.

V usage is TRBV7-2 and J usage is TRBJ2-1, with 7 bases fitting TRBD2. The CDR3 totals 14 residues. V gave up 3 bases and J gave up 10 bases; unmatched junction bases: 9. The germline V gene has CDR1 SGHTA and CDR2 FQGNSA. CDR3 sequence (DNA): TGTGCCAGCAGCTTTAACCGGGGGGACTTAGAGCAGTTCTTC. It is translated as CASSFNRGDLEQFF.

This rearrangement joins TRBV14 to TRBJ1-6; no definite D call. V shed 4 bases and J shed 15 bases, with 7 bases lying between them. In germline, CDR1 is SGHDN, CDR2 FVKESK. The CDR3 length is 10 residues. CDR3 bases: TGTGCCAGCAGCCTTGAAATCCTCCACTTT. This gives the protein CASSLEILHF.

This chain uses TRBV7-9 with TRBJ1-1, with a possible D match to TRBD1 (5 bases). The V end was cut by 5 bases, the J end by 1 base, with 8 bases between. The CDR3 loop spans 13 amino acids. Germline V lookup: CDR1 SEHNR, CDR2 FQNEAQ (reference sequence). The CDR3 DNA is TGTGCCAGCAGCCAGGACACGAACACTGAAGCTTTCTTT. Its protein product is CASSQDTNTEAFF.

The chain combines TRBV27 with TRBJ2-2, with TRBD2 matching 7 bases. The CDR3 loop spans 19 amino acids. V shed 6 bases and J 2 bases; nucleotides not matched to a gene: 18. The V gene's germline CDR1 is MNHEY and CDR2 SMNVEV (reference sequence). The CDR3 sequence: CASRSRNPTSFENTGELFF. The CDR3 DNA is TGTGCCAGCAGATCCCGTAATCCGACTAGCTTTGAAAACACCGGGGAGCTGTTTTTT.

The chain uses TRBV30 and TRBJ1-2; the D gene is possibly TRBD1 (5 bases). Germline CDR1 GTSNPN, CDR2 SVGIG (reference sequence). Trimming left V 2 bases short and J 8 bases short, with 18 bases between. The CDR3 has 14 residues. The CDR3 sequence is CAWSLGQGREGYTF. CDR3 DNA: TGTGCCTGGAGTTTAGGGCAGGGCCGGGAGGGCTACACCTTC.

The sample holds one count of this clone. This chain uses TRBV6-1 with TRBJ1-1; D may be TRBD1 (5 bases). Germline CDR1 MNHNS, CDR2 SASEGT. This CDR3 has 13 residues. V was clipped by 4 bases and J by 1 base, with 7 bases between them. CDR3 region: CASSGRGNTEAFF. DNA of the CDR3: TGTGCCAGCAGTGGTAGGGGGAACACTGAAGCTTTCTTT.

The rearrangement joins TRBV19 to TRBJ2-7; 11 nucleotides line up with TRBD1. The CDR3 contains 14 residues. J lost 2 bases, V lost 3 bases, and 0 bases had no gene match. In germline, CDR1 is LNHDA, CDR2 SQIVND (reference sequence). The CDR3 loop reads CASSMGQGAYEQYF. CDR3 DNA: TGTGCCAGTAGTATGGGACAGGGGGCCTACGAGCAGTACTTC.

This clone was seen once. The rearrangement links TRBV7-2 to TRBJ1-2; maybe TRBD1 (5 bases). The CDR3 contains 13 residues. Trimming pared 5 bases from V and 4 bases from J, leaving 11 bases between. The germline CDR1 and CDR2 sequences are SGHTA and FQGNSA. The CDR3 loop is CASSQRDLYGYTF. In nucleotides, the CDR3 is TGTGCCAGCAGCCAACGGGACCTCTATGGCTACACCTTC.

This chain connects TRBV15 to TRBJ1-5; D gene ambiguous. V gave up 8 bases and J gave up 5 bases, with 16 bases separating them. CDR1 and CDR2 (germline): LNHNV, YYDKDF (reference sequence). The CDR3 consists of 14 residues. The CDR3 reads CATQPGRFDQPQHF. DNA for the CDR3: TGTGCCACCCAACCCGGGAGATTCGATCAGCCCCAGCATTTT.

As DNA, the CDR3 is TGTGCCACCCGGACAGCCCCGAACACCGGGGAGCTGTTTTTT. Encoded protein: CATRTAPNTGELFF. The chain is built from TRBV15 and TRBJ2-2; a possible D gene is TRBD1 (6 bases). Per germline, CDR1 LNHNV and CDR2 YYDKDF (reference sequence). The CDR3 contains 14 residues. V dropped 8 bases and J dropped 0 bases, with 10 bases sitting between them.

V usage is TRBV10-1 and J usage is TRBJ2-6, with D hard to call. CDR1 WNHNN and CDR2 SYGVQD come from the germline V gene (reference sequence). The ends were cut back, 2 bases at V and 5 bases at J, with 19 bases in the middle. This CDR3 region has 18 residues. CDR3 loop: CASSEAAIAQSRANVLTF. The CDR3 DNA reads TGCGCCAGCAGTGAGGCCGCAATCGCACAAAGTCGGGCCAACGTCCTGACTTTC.

The chain uses TRBV5-1 and TRBJ2-5; 9 nucleotides match TRBD1. After removal of 4 bases from V and 5 bases from J, the junction contained 12 bases not matched to a gene. CDR3 size: 16 residues. In germline, CDR1 is SGHRS, CDR2 YFSETQ. The CDR3: CASSAYRDRVSETQYF. Here the CDR3 DNA reads TGCGCCAGCAGCGCCTACCGGGACAGGGTTTCGGAGACCCAGTACTTC.